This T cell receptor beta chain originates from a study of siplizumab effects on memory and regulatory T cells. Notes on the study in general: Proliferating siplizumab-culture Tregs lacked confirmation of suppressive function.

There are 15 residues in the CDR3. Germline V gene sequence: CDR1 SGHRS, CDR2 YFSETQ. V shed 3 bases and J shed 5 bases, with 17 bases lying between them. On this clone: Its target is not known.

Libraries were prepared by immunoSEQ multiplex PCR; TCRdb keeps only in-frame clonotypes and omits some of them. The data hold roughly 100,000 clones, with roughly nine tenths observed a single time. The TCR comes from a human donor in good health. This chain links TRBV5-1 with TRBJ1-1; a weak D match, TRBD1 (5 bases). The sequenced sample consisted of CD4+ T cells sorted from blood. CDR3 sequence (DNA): TGCGCCAGCAGCTCCGGGACTATCGATGGGACTGAAGCTTTCTTT. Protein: CASSSGTIDGTEAFF.